A selection of T cell receptor beta chains follows, all from one sample in a study of T cells in Graves' hyperthyroidism and ophthalmopathy. Each CDR3 protein is one row after TCRdb ran MiXCR on the multiplex PCR reads. This table has about 500,000 distinct CDR3 sequences, around an eighth appearing once. Source material: blood. The origin of the receptors is a woman between 18 and 30 years old with Graves' hyperthyroidism. Both conserved end residues are part of each CDR3. D genes are given only for firm matches. Only some rows state a clone size, as once, few, many or a class for expanded clones.

cdr3_aa	cdr3_nt	j_call	cdr3_length	v_call	d_call	clone_size
CASTSLGFNYGYTF	TGTGCCAGCACCTCTCTAGGGTTTAACTATGGCTACACCTTC	TRBJ1-2	14	TRBV28	-	many
CASRPANEQFF	TGTGCCAGCAGACCTGCCAATGAGCAGTTCTTC	TRBJ2-1	11	TRBV12-3/TRBV12-4	-	many
CASSLVQGILHQPQHF	TGTGCCAGCAGCTTAGTCCAGGGGATACTGCATCAGCCCCAGCATTTT	TRBJ1-5	16	TRBV7-8	-	few
CASQTWGAYTEAFF	TGTGCCAGCCAGACGTGGGGGGCCTACACTGAAGCTTTCTTT	TRBJ1-1	14	TRBV3-1	-	many
CASIAALNTEAFF	TGTGCCAGTATCGCAGCCCTGAACACTGAAGCTTTCTTT	TRBJ1-1	13	TRBV19	-	few
CASTPGRETQYF	TGTGCCAGCACCCCCGGCAGGGAGACCCAGTACTTC	TRBJ2-5	12	TRBV12-3/TRBV12-4	-	many
CTEPGYTEAFF	TGCACCGAACCGGGATACACTGAAGCTTTCTTT	TRBJ1-1	11	TRBV20-1	-	many
CASSQVKIETDTQYF	TGCGCCAGCAGCCAAGTGAAAATAGAGACAGATACGCAGTATTTT	TRBJ2-3	15	TRBV4-1	-	few
CASSLGGQGALVYGYTF	TGTGCCAGCAGTTTAGGGGGCCAGGGAGCCCTCGTCTATGGCTACACCTTC	TRBJ1-2	17	TRBV27	-	many
CASSRLSGVNSPLHF	TGCGCCAGCAGCCGGCTATCCGGGGTTAATTCACCCCTCCACTTT	TRBJ1-6	15	TRBV5-1	-	few
CASSFSGEGPDTQYF	TGTGCCAGCAGCTTTTCAGGGGAGGGCCCAGATACGCAGTATTTT	TRBJ2-3	15	TRBV11-2	-	few
CASSPATGTTGELFF	TGCGCCAGCAGCCCAGCGACAGGGACCACCGGGGAGCTGTTTTTT	TRBJ2-2	15	TRBV5-1	TRBD1	many
CASSTPDLVEKLFF	TGTGCCAGTAGTACTCCGGATCTAGTTGAAAAACTGTTTTTT	TRBJ1-4	14	TRBV19	-	-
CGSSYSGTGYNEQYF	TGTGGCAGCAGTTACTCAGGGACAGGGTACAACGAGCAGTACTTC	TRBJ2-7	15	TRBV6-5	TRBD1	-
CATSEGEYYEQYF	TGTGCCACCAGTGAGGGGGAGTACTACGAGCAGTACTTC	TRBJ2-7	13	TRBV24-1	-	many
CASSRSGGETQYF	TGTGCCAGCAGCCGCTCTGGGGGGGAGACCCAGTACTTC	TRBJ2-5	13	TRBV11-2	-	many
CASSYVAPNTGELFF	TGTGCCAGCAGTTACGTAGCCCCGAACACCGGGGAGCTGTTTTTT	TRBJ2-2	15	TRBV6-6	-	many
CASSLARWGGGETQYF	TGTGCCAGCAGCTTAGCCCGGTGGGGAGGGGGAGAGACCCAGTACTTC	TRBJ2-5	16	TRBV7-9	-	-
CATNTGAHTTDTQYF	TGTGCCACCAACACAGGAGCACATACCACAGATACGCAGTATTTT	TRBJ2-3	15	TRBV15	-	many
CASSLRCDRDTGELFF	TGCGCCAGCAGCTTGAGGTGCGACAGGGACACCGGGGAGCTGTTTTTT	TRBJ2-2	16	TRBV5-1	TRBD1	-
CAVRGVEETQYF	TGTGCCGTGAGGGGTGTCGAAGAGACCCAGTACTTC	TRBJ2-5	12	TRBV10-3	-	many
CASSPRRSGNTIYF	TGTGCCAGCAGCCCTAGACGCTCTGGAAACACCATATATTTT	TRBJ1-3	14	TRBV12-3/TRBV12-4	-	many
CASRYGPGANVLTF	TGTGCCAGCAGATACGGTCCTGGGGCCAACGTCCTGACTTTC	TRBJ2-6	14	TRBV6-1	-	many
CASMRASGRVSYNEQFF	TGTGCCAGCATGCGGGCTAGCGGGCGCGTGTCCTACAATGAGCAGTTCTTC	TRBJ2-1	17	TRBV12-3/TRBV12-4	TRBD2	many
CSAQGLPGYNEQFF	TGCAGTGCTCAGGGACTCCCGGGGTACAATGAGCAGTTCTTC	TRBJ2-1	14	TRBV20-1	-	-
CATSEQQGGGYTF	TGTGCCACCAGTGAACAACAGGGTGGAGGCTACACCTTC	TRBJ1-2	13	TRBV24-1	-	-
CASTRDKGDTIYF	TGTGCCAGCACTCGCGATAAGGGGGACACCATATATTTT	TRBJ1-3	13	TRBV2	-	-
CASSPQAGGAQETQYF	TGTGCCAGCTCCCCTCAGGCAGGGGGTGCCCAAGAGACCCAGTACTTC	TRBJ2-5	16	TRBV18	TRBD1	many
CSARLLFMGIYEQYF	TGCAGTGCTAGACTCTTATTTATGGGGATTTACGAGCAGTACTTC	TRBJ2-7	15	TRBV20-1	-	few
CASLSGQGYTF	TGTGCCTCCCTGTCGGGGCAAGGCTACACCTTC	TRBJ1-2	11	TRBV30	-	many
CASSRDTGASGNTIYF	TGTGCCAGCTCACGAGATACAGGGGCGTCGGGAAACACCATATATTTT	TRBJ1-3	16	TRBV18	TRBD1	few
CASSHPPEAPLYEQYF	TGTGCCAGCAGCCACCCCCCGGAGGCGCCATTATACGAGCAGTACTTC	TRBJ2-7	16	TRBV7-9	-	-
CASSFGTSGTETQYF	TGTGCCAGCAGTTTTGGGACTAGCGGAACAGAGACCCAGTACTTC	TRBJ2-5	15	TRBV12-3/TRBV12-4	TRBD2	-
CASSWWGSTDTQYF	TGTGCCAGCAGCTGGTGGGGGAGCACAGATACGCAGTATTTT	TRBJ2-3	14	TRBV11-2	-	many
CASSTIPGGIYF	TGTGCCAGCAGTACGATTCCGGGTGGCATATATTTT	TRBJ1-3	12	TRBV6-1	-	-
CASSLAGVYEQFF	TGTGCCAGCAGTCTAGCGGGAGTGTATGAGCAGTTCTTC	TRBJ2-1	13	TRBV9	TRBD2	-
CASRNRDLGLGEQYF	TGTGCCAGCCGCAACCGGGACTTGGGCCTCGGCGAGCAGTACTTC	TRBJ2-7	15	TRBV2	-	many
CASRRTGTSGSSGTDTQYF	TGTGCCAGCAGGCGCACTGGGACTAGCGGGAGCTCTGGGACAGATACGCAGTATTTT	TRBJ2-3	19	TRBV3-1	TRBD2	-
CASSDRTGDDEQFF	TGTGCCAGCAGCGACCGGACAGGGGACGATGAGCAGTTCTTC	TRBJ2-1	14	TRBV11-2	TRBD1	many
CASSISARGYGYTF	TGTGCCAGTAGTATATCCGCCCGGGGCTATGGCTACACCTTC	TRBJ1-2	14	TRBV19	-	few
CATSPVPGLAGGRGEQFF	TGTGCCACCTCCCCGGTGCCGGGACTAGCGGGAGGTCGCGGTGAGCAGTTCTTC	TRBJ2-1	18	TRBV10-3	TRBD2	many
CATSRPGQATNTEAFF	TGTGCCACCAGCAGACCTGGACAGGCGACGAACACTGAAGCTTTCTTT	TRBJ1-1	16	TRBV15	TRBD1	many
CASSQAVYGYTF	TGTGCCAGCAGCCAGGCAGTCTATGGCTACACCTTC	TRBJ1-2	12	TRBV3-1	-	-
CASSDIAVNQPQHF	TGTGCCAGCAGTGACATCGCAGTGAATCAGCCCCAGCATTTT	TRBJ1-5	14	TRBV2	-	many
CASSSHGRDEDTQYF	TGTGCCAGCAGCTCCCATGGGCGGGATGAAGATACGCAGTATTTT	TRBJ2-3	15	TRBV7-3	-	once
CATQGLNNEQFF	TGTGCCACCCAGGGGCTCAACAATGAGCAGTTCTTC	TRBJ2-1	12	TRBV12-3/TRBV12-4	-	many